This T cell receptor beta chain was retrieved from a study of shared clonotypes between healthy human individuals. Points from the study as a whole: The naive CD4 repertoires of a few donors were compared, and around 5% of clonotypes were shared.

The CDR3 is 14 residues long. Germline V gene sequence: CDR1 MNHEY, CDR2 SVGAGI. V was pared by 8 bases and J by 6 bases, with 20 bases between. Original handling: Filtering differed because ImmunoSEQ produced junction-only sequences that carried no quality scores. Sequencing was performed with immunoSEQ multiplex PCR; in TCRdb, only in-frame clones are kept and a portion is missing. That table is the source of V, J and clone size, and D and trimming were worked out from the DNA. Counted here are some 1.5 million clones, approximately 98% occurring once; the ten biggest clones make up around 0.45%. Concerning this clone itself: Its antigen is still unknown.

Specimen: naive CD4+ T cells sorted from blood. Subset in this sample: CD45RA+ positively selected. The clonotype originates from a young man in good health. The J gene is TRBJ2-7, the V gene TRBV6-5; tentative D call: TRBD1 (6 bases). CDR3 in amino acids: CASQKTGLVSEQYF. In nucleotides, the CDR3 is TGTGCCAGCCAAAAGACAGGCCTCGTCTCCGAGCAGTACTTC.